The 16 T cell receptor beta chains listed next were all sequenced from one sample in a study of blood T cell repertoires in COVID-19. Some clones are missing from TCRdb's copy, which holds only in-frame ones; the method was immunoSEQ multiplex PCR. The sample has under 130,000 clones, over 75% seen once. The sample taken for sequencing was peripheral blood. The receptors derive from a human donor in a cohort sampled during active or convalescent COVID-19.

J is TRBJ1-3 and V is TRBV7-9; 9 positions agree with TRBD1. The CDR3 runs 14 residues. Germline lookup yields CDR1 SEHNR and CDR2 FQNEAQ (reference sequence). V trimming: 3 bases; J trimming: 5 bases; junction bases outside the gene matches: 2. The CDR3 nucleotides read TGTGCCAGCAGCTTCGGGACAGGGCGAAACACCATATATTTT. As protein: CASSFGTGRNTIYF.

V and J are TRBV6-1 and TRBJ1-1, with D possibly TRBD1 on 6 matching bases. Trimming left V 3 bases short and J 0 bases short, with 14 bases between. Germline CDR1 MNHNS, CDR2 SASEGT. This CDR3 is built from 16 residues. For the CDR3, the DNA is TGTGCCAGCAGTGATATGGGACACCCTATGAACACTGAAGCTTTCTTT. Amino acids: CASSDMGHPMNTEAFF.

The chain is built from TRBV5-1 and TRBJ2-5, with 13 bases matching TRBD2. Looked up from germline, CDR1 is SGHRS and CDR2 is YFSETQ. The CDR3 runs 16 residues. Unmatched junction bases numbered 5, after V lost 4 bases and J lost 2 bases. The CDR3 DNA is TGCGCCAGCAGCCCTGGACTAGCGGGGGAGCAAGAGACCCAGTACTTC. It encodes CASSPGLAGEQETQYF. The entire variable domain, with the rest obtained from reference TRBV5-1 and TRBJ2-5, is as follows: KAGVTQTPRYLIKTRGQQVTLSCSPISGHRSVSWYQQTPGQGLQFLFEYFSETQRNKGNFPGRFSGRQFSNSRSEMNVSTLELGDSALYLCASSPGLAGEQETQYFGPGTRLLVL.

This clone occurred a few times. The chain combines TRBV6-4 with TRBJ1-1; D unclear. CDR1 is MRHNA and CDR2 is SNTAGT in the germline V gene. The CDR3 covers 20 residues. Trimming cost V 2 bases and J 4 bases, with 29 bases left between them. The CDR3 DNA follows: TGTGCCAGCAGTGACAGAGGTGGTTTGGTGGTCAGCCCCACAAGCACTGAAGCTTTCTTT. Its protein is CASSDRGGLVVSPTSTEAFF.

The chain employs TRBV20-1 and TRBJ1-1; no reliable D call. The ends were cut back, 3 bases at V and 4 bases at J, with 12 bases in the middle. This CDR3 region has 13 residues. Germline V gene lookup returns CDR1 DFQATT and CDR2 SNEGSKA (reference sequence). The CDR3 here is CSASSRVGTEAFF. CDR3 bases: TGCAGTGCTAGTTCGAGGGTGGGCACTGAAGCTTTCTTT.

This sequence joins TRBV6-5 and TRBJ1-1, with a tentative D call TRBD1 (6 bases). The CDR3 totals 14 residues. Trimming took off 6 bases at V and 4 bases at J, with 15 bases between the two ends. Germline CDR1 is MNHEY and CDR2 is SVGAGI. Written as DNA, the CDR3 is TGTGCCAGCAGGAGCCAGGGGCGCGTCACTGAAGCTTTCTTT. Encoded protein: CASRSQGRVTEAFF.

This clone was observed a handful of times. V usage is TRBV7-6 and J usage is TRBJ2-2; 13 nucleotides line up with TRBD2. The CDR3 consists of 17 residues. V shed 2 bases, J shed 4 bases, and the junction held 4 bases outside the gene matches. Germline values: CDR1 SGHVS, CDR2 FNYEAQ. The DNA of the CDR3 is TGTGCCAGCAGCTTAACTAGCGGGGGGGCTGGCACCGGGGAGCTGTTTTTT. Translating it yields CASSLTSGGAGTGELFF.

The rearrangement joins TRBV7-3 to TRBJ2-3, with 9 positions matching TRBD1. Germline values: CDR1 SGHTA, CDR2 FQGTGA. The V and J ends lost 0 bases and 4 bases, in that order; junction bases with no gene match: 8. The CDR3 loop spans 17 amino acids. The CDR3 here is CASSLTGPGTGPDTQYF. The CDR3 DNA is TGTGCCAGCAGCTTAACGGGCCCGGGGACAGGGCCAGATACGCAGTATTTT.

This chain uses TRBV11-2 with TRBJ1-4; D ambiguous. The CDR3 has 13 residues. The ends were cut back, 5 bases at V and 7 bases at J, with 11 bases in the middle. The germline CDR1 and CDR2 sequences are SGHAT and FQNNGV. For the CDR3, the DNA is TGTGCCAGCAGCACCCGTGGCGGTGAAAAACTGTTTTTT. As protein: CASSTRGGEKLFF.

This CDR3 is CASSQEPGFSNQPQHF. The CDR3 region has the DNA TGTGCCAGCAGCCAAGAGCCAGGGTTTAGCAATCAGCCCCAGCATTTT. The genes are TRBV4-2 and TRBJ1-5, with D possibly matching TRBD1 (5 bases). Trimming removed 0 bases at V and 0 bases at J, with 9 bases between. The CDR3 sequence is 16 residues long. Germline assignment: CDR1 LGHNA and CDR2 YNFKEQ.

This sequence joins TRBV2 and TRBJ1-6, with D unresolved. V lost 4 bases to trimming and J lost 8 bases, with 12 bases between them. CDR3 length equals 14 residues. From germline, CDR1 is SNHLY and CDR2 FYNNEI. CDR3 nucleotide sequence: TGTGCCAGCAGTGTATGGCAGAGGGATTCACCCCTCCACTTT. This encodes CASSVWQRDSPLHF.

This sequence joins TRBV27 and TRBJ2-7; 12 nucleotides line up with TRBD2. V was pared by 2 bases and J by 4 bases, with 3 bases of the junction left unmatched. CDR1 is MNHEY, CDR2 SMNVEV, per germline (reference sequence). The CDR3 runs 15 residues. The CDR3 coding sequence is TGTGCCAGCAGTTTAAAGACTAGCGGGGGATACGAGCAGTACTTC. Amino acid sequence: CASSLKTSGGYEQYF.

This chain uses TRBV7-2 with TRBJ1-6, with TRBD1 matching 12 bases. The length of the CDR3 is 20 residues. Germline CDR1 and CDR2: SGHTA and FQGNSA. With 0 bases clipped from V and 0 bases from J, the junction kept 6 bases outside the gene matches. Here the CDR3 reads CASSLATGQGASSYNSPLHF. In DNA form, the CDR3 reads TGTGCCAGCAGCTTAGCGACGGGACAGGGGGCCAGCTCCTATAATTCACCCCTCCACTTT.

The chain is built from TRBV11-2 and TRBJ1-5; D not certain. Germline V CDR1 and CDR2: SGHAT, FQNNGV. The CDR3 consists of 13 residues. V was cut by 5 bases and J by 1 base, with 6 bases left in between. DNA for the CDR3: TGTGCCAGCAGCCCCGGGAGCAATCAGCCCCAGCATTTT. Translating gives CASSPGSNQPQHF.

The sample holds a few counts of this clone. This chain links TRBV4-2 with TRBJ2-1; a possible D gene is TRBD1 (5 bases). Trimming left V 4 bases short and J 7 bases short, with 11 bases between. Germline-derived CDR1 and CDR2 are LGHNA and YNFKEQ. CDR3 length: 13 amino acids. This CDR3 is CASSPGIRNEQFF. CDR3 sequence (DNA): TGTGCCAGCAGCCCAGGGATCAGGAATGAGCAGTTCTTC.

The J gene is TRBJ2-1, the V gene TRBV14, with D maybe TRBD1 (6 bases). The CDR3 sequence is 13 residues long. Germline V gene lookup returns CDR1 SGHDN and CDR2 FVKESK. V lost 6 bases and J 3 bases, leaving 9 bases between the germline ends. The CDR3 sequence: CASRGGNYNEQFF. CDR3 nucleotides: TGTGCCAGCAGAGGGGGAAACTACAATGAGCAGTTCTTC.